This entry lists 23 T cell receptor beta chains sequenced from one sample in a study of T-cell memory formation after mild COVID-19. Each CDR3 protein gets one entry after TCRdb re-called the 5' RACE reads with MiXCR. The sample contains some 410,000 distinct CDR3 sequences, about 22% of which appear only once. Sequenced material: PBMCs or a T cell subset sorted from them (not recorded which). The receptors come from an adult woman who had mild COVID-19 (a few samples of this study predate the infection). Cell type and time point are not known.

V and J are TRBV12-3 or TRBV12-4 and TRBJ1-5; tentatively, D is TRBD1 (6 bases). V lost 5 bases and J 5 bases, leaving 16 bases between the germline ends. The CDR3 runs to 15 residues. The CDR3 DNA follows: TGTGCCAGCAGTAAGGGATGGGAGGGGGATCAGCCCCAGCATTTT. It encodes CASSKGWEGDQPQHF.

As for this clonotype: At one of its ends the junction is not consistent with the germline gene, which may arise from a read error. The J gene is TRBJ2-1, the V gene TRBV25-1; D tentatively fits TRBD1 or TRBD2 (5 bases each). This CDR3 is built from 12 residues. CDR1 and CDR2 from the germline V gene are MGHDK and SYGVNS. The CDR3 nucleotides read TGTGCCAGCAGTGAATTAGGGACCACGACGCTCTTC. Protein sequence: CASSELGTTTLF.

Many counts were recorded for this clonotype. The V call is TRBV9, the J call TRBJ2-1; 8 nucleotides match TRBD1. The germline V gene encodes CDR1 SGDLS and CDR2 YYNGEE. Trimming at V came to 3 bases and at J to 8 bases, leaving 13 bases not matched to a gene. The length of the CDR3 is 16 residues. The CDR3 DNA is TGTGCCAGCAGCGCCCGCGACAGGGGTCTACAATATGAGCAGTTCTTC. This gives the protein CASSARDRGLQYEQFF.

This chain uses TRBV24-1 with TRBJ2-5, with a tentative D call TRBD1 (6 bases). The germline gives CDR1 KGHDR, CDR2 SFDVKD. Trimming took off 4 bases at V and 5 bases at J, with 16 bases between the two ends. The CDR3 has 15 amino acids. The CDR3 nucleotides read TGTGCCACCAGTGACCCTACAGGGTCGGGGGAGACCCAGTACTTC. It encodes CATSDPTGSGETQYF.

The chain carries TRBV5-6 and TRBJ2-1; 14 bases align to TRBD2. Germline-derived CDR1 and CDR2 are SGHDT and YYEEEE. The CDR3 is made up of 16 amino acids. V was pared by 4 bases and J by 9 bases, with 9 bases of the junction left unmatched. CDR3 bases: TGTGCCAGCAGCACCGGTGGGACTAGCGGGAGACGTGAGCAGTTCTTC. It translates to CASSTGGTSGRREQFF. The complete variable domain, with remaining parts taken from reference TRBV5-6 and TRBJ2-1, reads DAGVTQSPTHLIKTRGQQVTLRCSPKSGHDTVSWYQQALGQGPQFIFQYYEEEERQRGNFPDRFSGHQFPNYSSELNVNALLLGDSALYLCASSTGGTSGRREQFFGPGTRLTVL.

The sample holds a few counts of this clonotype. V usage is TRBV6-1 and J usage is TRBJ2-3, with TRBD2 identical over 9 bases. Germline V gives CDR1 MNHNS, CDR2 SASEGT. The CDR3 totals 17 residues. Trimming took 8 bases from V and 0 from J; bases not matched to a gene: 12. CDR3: CASHRLAERASTDTQYF. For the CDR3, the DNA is TGTGCCAGCCATAGACTAGCGGAGAGGGCTAGCACAGATACGCAGTATTTT.

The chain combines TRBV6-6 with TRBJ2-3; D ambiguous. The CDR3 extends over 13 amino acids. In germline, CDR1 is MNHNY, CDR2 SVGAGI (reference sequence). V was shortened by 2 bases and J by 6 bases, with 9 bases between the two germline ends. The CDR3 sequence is CASSYPGTDTQYF. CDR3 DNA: TGTGCCAGCAGTTACCCCGGAACGGATACGCAGTATTTT.

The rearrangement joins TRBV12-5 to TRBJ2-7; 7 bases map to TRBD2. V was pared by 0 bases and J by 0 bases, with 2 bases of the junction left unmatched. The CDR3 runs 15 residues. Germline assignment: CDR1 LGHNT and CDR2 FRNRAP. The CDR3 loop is CASGLVPGGSYEQYF. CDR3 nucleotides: TGTGCTAGTGGTTTGGTACCGGGGGGCTCCTACGAGCAGTACTTC. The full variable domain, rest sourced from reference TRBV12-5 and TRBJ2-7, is DARVTQTPRHKVTEMGQEVTMRCQPILGHNTVFWYRQTMMQGLELLAYFRNRAPLDDSGMPKDRFSAEMPDATLATLKIQPSEPRDSAVYFCASGLVPGGSYEQYFGPGTRLTVT.

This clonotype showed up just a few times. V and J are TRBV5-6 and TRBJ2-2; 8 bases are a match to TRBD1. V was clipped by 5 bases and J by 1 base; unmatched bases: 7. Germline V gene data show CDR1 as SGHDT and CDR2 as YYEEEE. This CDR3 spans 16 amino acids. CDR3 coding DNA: TGTGCCAGCAGTATGACAGGGGAGCTGAACACCGGGGAGCTGTTTTTT. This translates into CASSMTGELNTGELFF.

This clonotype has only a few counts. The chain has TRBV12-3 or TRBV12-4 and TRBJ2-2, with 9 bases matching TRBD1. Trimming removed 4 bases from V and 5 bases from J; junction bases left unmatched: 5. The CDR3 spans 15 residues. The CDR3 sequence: CASSSDRGRTGELFF. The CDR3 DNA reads TGTGCCAGCAGTTCTGACAGGGGGAGGACCGGGGAGCTGTTTTTT.

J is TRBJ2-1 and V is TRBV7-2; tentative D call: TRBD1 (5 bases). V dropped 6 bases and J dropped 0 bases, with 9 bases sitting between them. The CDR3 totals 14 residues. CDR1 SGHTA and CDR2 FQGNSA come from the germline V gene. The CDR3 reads CASRRQRSYNEQFF. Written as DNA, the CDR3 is TGTGCCAGCAGACGACAGCGCTCCTACAATGAGCAGTTCTTC.

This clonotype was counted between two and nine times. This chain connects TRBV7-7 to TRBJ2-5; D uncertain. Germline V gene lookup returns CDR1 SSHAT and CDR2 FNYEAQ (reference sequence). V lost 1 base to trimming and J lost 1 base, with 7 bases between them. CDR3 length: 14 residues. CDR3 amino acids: CASSLGGFQETQYF. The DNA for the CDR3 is TGTGCCAGCAGCTTAGGGGGTTTCCAAGAGACCCAGTACTTC. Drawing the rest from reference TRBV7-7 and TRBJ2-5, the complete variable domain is GAGVSQSPRYKVTKRGQDVTLRCDPISSHATLYWYQQALGQGPEFLTYFNYEAQPDKSGLPSDRFSAERPEGSISTLTIQRTEQRDSAMYRCASSLGGFQETQYFGPGTRLLVL.

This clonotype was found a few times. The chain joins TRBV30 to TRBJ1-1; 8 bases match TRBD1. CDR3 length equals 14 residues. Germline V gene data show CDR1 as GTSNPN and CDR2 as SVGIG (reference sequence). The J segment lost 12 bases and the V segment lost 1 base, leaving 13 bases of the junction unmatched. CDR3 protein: CAWSGAYVGTGPFF. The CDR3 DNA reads TGTGCCTGGAGTGGAGCGTACGTTGGGACAGGCCCTTTCTTT.

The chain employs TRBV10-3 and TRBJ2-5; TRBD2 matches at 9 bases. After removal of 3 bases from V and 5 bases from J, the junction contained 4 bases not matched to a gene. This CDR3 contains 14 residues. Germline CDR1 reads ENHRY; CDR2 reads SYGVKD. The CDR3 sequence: CAISEAGGRETQYF. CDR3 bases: TGTGCCATCAGTGAAGCGGGAGGCAGGGAGACCCAGTACTTC.

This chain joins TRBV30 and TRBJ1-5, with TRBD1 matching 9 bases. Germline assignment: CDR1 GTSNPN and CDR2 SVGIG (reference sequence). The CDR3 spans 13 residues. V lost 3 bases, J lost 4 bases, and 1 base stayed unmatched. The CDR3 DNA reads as TGTGCCTGGAGAGGACAGGGGAATCAGCCCCAGCATTTT. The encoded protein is CAWRGQGNQPQHF.

The CDR3 loop is CASSLQGAPSEQYF. CDR3 DNA: TGTGCCAGCAGCTTACAGGGGGCGCCGAGTGAGCAGTACTTC. The V call is TRBV11-3, the J call TRBJ2-7, with 8 positions matching TRBD1. V lost 2 bases to trimming and J lost 7 bases; unmatched junction nucleotides: 7. The CDR3 consists of 14 residues. Germline CDR1 SGHNT, CDR2 YENEEA.

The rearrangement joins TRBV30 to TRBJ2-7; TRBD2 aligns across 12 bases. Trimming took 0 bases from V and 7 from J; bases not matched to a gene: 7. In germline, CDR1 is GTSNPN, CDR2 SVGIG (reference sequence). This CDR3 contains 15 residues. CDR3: CAWSVGLAGLVEQYF. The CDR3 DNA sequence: TGTGCCTGGAGTGTAGGACTAGCGGGACTAGTTGAGCAGTACTTC.

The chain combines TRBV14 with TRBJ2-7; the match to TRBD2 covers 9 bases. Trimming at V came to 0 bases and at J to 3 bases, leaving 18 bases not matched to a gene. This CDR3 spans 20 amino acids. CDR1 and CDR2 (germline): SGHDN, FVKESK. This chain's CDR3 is CASSQDVRASTSGPFYEQYF. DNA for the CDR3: TGTGCCAGCAGCCAAGATGTCCGGGCATCAACTAGCGGGCCTTTCTACGAGCAGTACTTC.

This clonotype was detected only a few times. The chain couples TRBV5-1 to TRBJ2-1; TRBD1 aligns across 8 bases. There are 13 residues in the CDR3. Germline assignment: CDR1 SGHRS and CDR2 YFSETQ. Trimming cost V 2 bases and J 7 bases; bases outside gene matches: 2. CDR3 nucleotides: TGCGCCAGCAGCTTCAGGGGGCTGAATGAGCAGTTCTTC. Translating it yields CASSFRGLNEQFF.

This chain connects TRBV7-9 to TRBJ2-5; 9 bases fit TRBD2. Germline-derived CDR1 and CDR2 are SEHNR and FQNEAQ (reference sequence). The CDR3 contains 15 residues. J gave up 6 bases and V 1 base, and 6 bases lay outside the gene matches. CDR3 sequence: CASSLGGGAEKTQYF. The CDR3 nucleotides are TGTGCCAGCAGCTTAGGCGGGGGGGCCGAAAAGACCCAGTACTTC.

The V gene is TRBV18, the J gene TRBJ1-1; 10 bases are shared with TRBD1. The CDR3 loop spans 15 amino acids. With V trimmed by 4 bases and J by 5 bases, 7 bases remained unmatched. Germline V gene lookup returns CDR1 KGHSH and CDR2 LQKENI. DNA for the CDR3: TGTGCCAGCTCACTAGAGACAGGGGGCTGGACTGAAGCTTTCTTT. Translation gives CASSLETGGWTEAFF.

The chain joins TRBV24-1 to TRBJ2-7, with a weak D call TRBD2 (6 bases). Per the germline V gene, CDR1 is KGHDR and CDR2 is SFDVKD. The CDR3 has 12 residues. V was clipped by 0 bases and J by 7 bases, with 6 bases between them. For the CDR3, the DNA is TGTGCCACCAGTGATTTGGCGGGGGAGCAGTACTTC. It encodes CATSDLAGEQYF.

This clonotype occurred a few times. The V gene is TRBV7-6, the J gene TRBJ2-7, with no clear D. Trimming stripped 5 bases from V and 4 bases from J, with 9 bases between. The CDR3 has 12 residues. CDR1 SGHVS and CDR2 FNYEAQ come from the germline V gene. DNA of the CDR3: TGTGCCAGCAGCCGGAACGCATACGAGCAGTACTTC. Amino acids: CASSRNAYEQYF.